The rows below give T cell receptor beta chains drawn from one sample of a study of post-analysis software for immune sequencing data. TCRdb re-called the PCR reads through MiXCR, storing one row per CDR3 protein. The sample carries roughly 600,000 distinct CDR3 sequences, roughly two fifths recorded once. Material for sequencing was blood. The source is a girl aged 5-17 years with multiple sclerosis. CDR3s leave out the opening cysteine and the closing phenylalanine or tryptophan.

TRBJ2-4,TRBV4-1,ASSQGFLGQGRDIQY
TRBJ2-5,TRBV20-1,SQGGRGTEEQY
TRBJ2-3,TRBV12-3/TRBV12-4,ASSLWGSNTVDTQY
TRBJ2-7,TRBV12-3/TRBV12-4,ASSSGAIYEQY
TRBJ2-1,TRBV5-1,ASSLWSPSDEQF
TRBJ1-2,TRBV4-1,ASSPTKGTAYGYT
TRBJ2-7,TRBV6-2/TRBV6-3,ASSYSVTYEQY
TRBJ1-2,TRBV27,ASSFGQGHYGYT
TRBJ2-7,TRBV5-1,ASSSRTSVSYEQY
TRBJ1-2,TRBV10-3,AISETGDYGYT
TRBJ1-2,TRBV5-1,ASSWGTATWGYT
TRBJ2-5,TRBV9,ASSISGTSEETQY
TRBJ2-1,TRBV20-1,SASLQEAADEQF